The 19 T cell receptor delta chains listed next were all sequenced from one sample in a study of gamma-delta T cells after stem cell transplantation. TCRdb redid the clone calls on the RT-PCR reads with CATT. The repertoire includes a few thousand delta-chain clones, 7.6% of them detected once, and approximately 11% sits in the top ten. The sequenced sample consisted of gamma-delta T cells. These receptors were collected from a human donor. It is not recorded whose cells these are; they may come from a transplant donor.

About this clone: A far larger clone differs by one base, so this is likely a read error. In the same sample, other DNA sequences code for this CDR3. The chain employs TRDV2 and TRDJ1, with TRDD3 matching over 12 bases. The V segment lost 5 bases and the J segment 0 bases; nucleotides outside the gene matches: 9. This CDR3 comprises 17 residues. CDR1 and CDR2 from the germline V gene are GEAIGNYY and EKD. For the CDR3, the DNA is TGTGCCTGTGGCTCTCTGGGGGATACGGAGGACACCGATAAACTCATCTTT. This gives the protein CACGSLGDTEDTDKLIF.

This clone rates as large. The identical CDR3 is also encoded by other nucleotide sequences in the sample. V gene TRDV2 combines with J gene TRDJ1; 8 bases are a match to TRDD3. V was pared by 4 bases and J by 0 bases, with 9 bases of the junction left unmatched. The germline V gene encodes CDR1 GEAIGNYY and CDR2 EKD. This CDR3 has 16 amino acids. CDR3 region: CACEPLLGANTDKLIF. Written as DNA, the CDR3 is TGTGCCTGTGAACCTCTACTGGGGGCCAACACCGATAAACTCATCTTT.

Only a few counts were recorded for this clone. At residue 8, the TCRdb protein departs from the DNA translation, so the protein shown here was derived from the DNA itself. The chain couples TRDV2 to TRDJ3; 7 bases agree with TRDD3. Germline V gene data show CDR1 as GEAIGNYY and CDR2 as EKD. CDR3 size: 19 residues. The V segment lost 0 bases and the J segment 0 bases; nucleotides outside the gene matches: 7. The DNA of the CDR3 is TGTGCCTGTGACACCCTGGGGGCCCAAAGCTCCTGGGACACCCGACAGATGTTTTTC. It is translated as CACDTLGAQSSWDTRQMFF.

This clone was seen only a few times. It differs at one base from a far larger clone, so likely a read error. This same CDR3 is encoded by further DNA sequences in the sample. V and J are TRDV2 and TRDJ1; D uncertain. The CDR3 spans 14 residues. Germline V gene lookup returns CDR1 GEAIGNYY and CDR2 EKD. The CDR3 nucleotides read TGTGCCTGTGACTCGGTACTTTACACCGATAAGCTCATCTTT. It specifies CACDSVLYTDKLIF.

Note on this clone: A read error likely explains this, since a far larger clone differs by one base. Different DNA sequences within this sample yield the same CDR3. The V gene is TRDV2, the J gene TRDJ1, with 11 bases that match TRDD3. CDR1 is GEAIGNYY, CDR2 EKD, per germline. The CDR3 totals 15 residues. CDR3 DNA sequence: TGTGCCTGCGACACCCTGGGGGATACTCCCGATAAACTCATCTTT. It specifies CACDTLGDTPDKLIF.

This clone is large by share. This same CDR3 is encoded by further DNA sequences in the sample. The CDR3: CACDLTGGYGSLTADKLIF. The CDR3 DNA reads TGTGCCTGTGACTTGACTGGGGGATACGGGTCCCTGACGGCCGATAAACTCATCTTT. The V call is TRDV2, the J call TRDJ1, with 13 bases lining up with TRDD3. V dropped 3 bases and J dropped 3; count of bases not matched to a gene: 15. The CDR3 consists of 19 residues. The germline V gene has CDR1 GEAIGNYY and CDR2 EKD.

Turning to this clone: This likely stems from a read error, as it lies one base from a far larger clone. The CDR3 reads CACDTVGIMADKPIF. Written as DNA, the CDR3 is TGTGCCTGTGACACCGTGGGGATAATGGCCGATAAACCCATCTTT. The chain joins TRDV2 to TRDJ1; TRDD3 agrees at 7 bases. The CDR3 runs 15 residues. Looked up from germline, CDR1 is GEAIGNYY and CDR2 is EKD.

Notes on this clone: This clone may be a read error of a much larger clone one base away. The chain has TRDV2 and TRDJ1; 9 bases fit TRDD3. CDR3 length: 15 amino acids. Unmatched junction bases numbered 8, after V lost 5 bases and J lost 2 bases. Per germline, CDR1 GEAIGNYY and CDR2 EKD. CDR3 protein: CACGTLGDRTDKLIF. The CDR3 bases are TGTGCCTGTGGCACGCTGGGGGATCGAACCGATAAACTCATCTTT.

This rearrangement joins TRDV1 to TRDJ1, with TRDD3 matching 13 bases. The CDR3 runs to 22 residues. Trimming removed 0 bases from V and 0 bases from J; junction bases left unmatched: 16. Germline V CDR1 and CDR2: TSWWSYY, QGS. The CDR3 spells CALGELVQYWGIRGGYTDKLIF. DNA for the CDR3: TGTGCTCTTGGGGAACTAGTCCAGTACTGGGGGATACGCGGGGGGTACACCGATAAACTCATCTTT.

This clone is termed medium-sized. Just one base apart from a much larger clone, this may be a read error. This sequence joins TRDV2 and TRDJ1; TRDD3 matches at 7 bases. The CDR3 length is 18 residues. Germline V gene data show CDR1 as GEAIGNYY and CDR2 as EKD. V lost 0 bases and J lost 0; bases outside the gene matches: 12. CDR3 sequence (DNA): TGTGCCTGTGACACCCTAGCCGCACTGGGGATAGACACCGATAAACTCATCTTT. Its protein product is CACDTLAALGIDTDKLIF.

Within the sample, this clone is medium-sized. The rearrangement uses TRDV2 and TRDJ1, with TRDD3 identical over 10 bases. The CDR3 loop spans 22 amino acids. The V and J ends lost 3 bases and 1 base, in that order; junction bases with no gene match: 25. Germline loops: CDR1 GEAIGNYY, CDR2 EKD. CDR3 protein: CACDSVGSSPELGDGFTDKLIF. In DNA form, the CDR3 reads TGTGCCTGTGACTCCGTGGGGTCTTCACCAGAACTGGGGGATGGTTTCACCGATAAACTCATCTTT.

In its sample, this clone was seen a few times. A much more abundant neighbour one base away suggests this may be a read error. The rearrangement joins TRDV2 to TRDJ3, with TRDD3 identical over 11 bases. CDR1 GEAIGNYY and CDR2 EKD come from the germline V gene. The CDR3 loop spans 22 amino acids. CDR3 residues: CACDRIDVGDTPSSWDTRQVFF. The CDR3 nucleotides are TGTGCCTGTGACCGGATCGATGTGGGGGATACGCCGAGCTCCTGGGACACCCGACAGGTGTTTTTC.

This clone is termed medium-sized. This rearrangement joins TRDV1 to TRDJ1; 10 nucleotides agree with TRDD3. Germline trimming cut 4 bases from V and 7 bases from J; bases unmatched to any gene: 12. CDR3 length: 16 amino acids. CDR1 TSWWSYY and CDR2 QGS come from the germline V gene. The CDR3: CALGGFLRGIRVKLIF. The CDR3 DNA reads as TGTGCTCTTGGGGGGTTCCTACGGGGGATACGCGTTAAACTCATCTTT.

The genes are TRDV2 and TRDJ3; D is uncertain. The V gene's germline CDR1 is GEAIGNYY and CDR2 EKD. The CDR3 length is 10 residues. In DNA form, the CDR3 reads TGTTCGGGGGACACCCGACAGATGTTTTTC. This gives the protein CSGDTRQMFF.

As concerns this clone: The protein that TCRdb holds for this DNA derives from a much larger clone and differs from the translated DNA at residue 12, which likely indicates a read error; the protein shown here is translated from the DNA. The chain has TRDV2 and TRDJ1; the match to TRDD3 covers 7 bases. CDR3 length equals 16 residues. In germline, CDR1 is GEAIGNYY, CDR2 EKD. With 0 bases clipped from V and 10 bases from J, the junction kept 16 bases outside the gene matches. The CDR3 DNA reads TGTGCCTGTGACACCGTCGATACTGGGGCTTTGCGGGGACTCATCTTT. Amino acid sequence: CACDTVDTGALRGLIF.

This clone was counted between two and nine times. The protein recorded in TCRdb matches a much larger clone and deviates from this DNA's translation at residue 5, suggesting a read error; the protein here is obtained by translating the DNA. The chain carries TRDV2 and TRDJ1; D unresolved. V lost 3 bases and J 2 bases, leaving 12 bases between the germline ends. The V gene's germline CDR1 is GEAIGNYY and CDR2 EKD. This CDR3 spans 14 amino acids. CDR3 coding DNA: TGTGCCTGTGACCCCGTACCGAAGACCGATAAACTCATCTTT. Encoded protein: CACDPVPKTDKLIF.

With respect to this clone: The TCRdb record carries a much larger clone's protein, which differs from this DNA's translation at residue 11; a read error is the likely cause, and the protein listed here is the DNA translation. DNA of the CDR3: TGTGCCTGTGACACCGTGGGGGGCCAGGGGGGTACGGTGTCCGATAAACTCATCTTT. It specifies CACDTVGGQGGTVSDKLIF. J is TRDJ1 and V is TRDV2; possible D gene TRDD3, 6 bases. The CDR3 runs 19 residues. Germline CDR1 is GEAIGNYY and CDR2 is EKD. V lost 0 bases and J 3 bases, leaving 25 bases between the germline ends.

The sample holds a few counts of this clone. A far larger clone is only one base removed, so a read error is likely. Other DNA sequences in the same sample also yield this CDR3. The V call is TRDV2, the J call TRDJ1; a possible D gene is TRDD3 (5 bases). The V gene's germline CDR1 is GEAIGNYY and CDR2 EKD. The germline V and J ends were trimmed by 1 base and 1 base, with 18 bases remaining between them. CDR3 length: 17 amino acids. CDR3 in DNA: TGTGCCTGTGACACAGTACTAGGGGACCGCCCCACCGATAAACTCATCTTT. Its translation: CACDTVLGDRPTDKLIF.

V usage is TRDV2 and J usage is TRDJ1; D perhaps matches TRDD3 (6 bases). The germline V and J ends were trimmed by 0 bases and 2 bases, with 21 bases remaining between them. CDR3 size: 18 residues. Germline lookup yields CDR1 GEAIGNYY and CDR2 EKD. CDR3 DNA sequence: TGTGCCTGTGACACCTGGGGGCCCACCGGGGGGGAGACCGATAAACTCATCTTT. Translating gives CACDTWGPTGGETDKLIF.